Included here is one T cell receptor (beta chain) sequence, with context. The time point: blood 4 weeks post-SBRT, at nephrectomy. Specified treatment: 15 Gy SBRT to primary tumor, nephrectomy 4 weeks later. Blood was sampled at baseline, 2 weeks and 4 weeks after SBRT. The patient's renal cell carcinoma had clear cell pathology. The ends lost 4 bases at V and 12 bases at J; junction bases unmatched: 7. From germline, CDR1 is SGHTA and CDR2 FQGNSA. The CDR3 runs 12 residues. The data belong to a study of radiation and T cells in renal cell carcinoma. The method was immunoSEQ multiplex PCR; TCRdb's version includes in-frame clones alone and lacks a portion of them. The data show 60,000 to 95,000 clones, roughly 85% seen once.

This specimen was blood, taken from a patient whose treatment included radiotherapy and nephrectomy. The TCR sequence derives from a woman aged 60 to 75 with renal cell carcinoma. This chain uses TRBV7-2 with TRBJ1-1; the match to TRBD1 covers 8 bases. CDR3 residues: CASSSDRERTFF. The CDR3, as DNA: TGTGCCAGCAGCTCGGACAGGGAGAGGACTTTCTTT.